The 7 T cell receptor beta chains in this list originate from one sample, sequenced in a study of post-analysis software for immune sequencing data. Study conclusions and caveats: Relative to controls, patients had about five TRBV segments at higher frequency, with TRBV5-6, TRBV5-1 and TRBV20-1 among these.

Their target antigens are unknown. cDNA libraries of TCR beta carried unique molecular identifiers. TCRdb redid the calling of the PCR reads with MiXCR, one entry per CDR3 protein. The sample has about 770,000 distinct CDR3 sequences; approximately 44% are singletons. Sequencing used blood. These receptors were obtained from a girl aged 10 to 17 with multiple sclerosis.

The V and J genes are TRBV12-3 or TRBV12-4 and TRBJ2-7, with 7 bases identical to TRBD1. Near its end, the DNA agrees better with TRBJ2-5, so the J call may be wrong. This CDR3 has 14 residues. CDR3 sequence reads: CASSLLRGSETQYF. The CDR3 nucleotides are TGTGCCAGCAGTTTGCTCAGGGGGAGCGAGACCCAGTACTTC.

CDR3: CASSQDGFGSYNEQFF. The CDR3 DNA follows: TGCGCCAGCAGCCAAGACGGGTTTGGCTCCTACAATGAGCAGTTCTTC. The gene calls are TRBV4-1 and TRBJ2-1, with D unresolved. Deletions cut 0 bases from V and 0 bases from J, with 9 bases between. This CDR3 is 16 amino acids long. Germline V CDR1 and CDR2: MGHRA, YSYEKL.

The chain carries TRBV5-1 and TRBJ2-3, with D perhaps TRBD2 (5 bases). The CDR3 has 13 amino acids. The germline CDR1 and CDR2 sequences are SGHRS and YFSETQ. Trimming pared 6 bases from V and 0 bases from J, leaving 8 bases between. CDR3 sequence (DNA): TGCGCCAGCATTAGCGAAAGCACAGATACGCAGTATTTT. It encodes CASISESTDTQYF.

The rearrangement uses TRBV4-2 and TRBJ2-7; 7 nucleotides agree with TRBD2. V was pared by 1 base and J by 2 bases, with 2 bases of the junction left unmatched. Germline CDR1 LGHNA, CDR2 YNFKEQ. The CDR3 is 14 residues long. CDR3 in amino acids: CASSQVLAAYEQYF. The CDR3 DNA follows: TGTGCCAGCAGCCAAGTCCTAGCGGCCTACGAGCAGTACTTC.

The rearrangement joins TRBV6-5 to TRBJ2-7, with 11 nucleotides matching TRBD1. From germline, CDR1 is MNHEY and CDR2 SVGAGI. The CDR3 consists of 15 residues. The junction had 1 base not matched to a gene; V was cut back by 1 base and J by 2 bases. The DNA of the CDR3 is TGTGCCAGCAGTTACTGGGGACAGGGGGCCTACGAGCAGTACTTC. This gives the protein CASSYWGQGAYEQYF.

This chain's CDR3 is CASSSASEFGNQPQHF. CDR3 bases: TGTGCCAGCAGCTCAGCATCGGAATTCGGCAATCAGCCCCAGCATTTT. The chain recombines TRBV7-2 with TRBJ1-5; D remains unclear. Germline CDR1 SGHTA, CDR2 FQGNSA. This CDR3 spans 16 amino acids. With 4 bases removed from V and 2 bases from J, the gap between germline ends came to 15 bases.

This chain connects TRBV20-1 to TRBJ2-1; D is perhaps TRBD2 (6 bases). The J call is uncertain, as TRBJ2-7 better fits the DNA end. This CDR3 spans 14 amino acids. Germline values: CDR1 DFQATT, CDR2 SNEGSKA (reference sequence). This CDR3 reads CSARTRWLINEQYF. As DNA, the CDR3 is TGCAGTGCTAGGACTAGGTGGCTAATCAATGAGCAGTACTTC.